These 15 T cell receptor beta chains came from one sample sequenced in a study of T cell responses to AZD1222 COVID-19 vaccine (dated by TCRdb to the early 2020s). The method was the immunoSEQ multiplex PCR assay. TCRdb retrieved this table from immuneACCESS and kept in-frame rearrangements only. Not all clones are present; in checked studies, unresolved V genes account for under half, and no reason is known for the remainder. Here the sample has 90,000 to 130,000 clones; 81% occur a single time. The ten largest make up about 4.6% of the sample. The sample's time point label, decoded: baseline before first vaccination. Sequencing was performed on peripheral blood, taken on day 0 of AZD1222 vaccination. These receptors came from an adult in good health.

This clone has only a few counts. The chain employs TRBV6-5 and TRBJ2-5, with 8 bases fitting TRBD2. The trim removed 0 bases at V and 4 bases at J, leaving 7 bases unmatched. This CDR3 has 16 amino acids. Germline values: CDR1 MNHEY, CDR2 SVGAGI. CDR3 region: CASSYSSAGGGETQYF. CDR3 in DNA: TGTGCCAGCAGTTACTCTTCTGCGGGGGGCGGAGAGACCCAGTACTTC.

The genes are TRBV7-2 and TRBJ1-4; no firm D call. This CDR3 contains 15 residues. The germline V gene has CDR1 SGHTA and CDR2 FQGNSA. V lost 4 bases to trimming and J lost 5 bases, with 14 bases between them. CDR3 coding DNA: TGTGCCAGCAGCTGGAAGGAACCCTGGAATGAAAAACTGTTTTTT. Its translation is CASSWKEPWNEKLFF. Filled out from reference TRBV7-2 and TRBJ1-4, the complete variable domain reads GAGVSQSPSNKVTEKGKDVELRCDPISGHTALYWYRQSLGQGLEFLIYFQGNSAPDKSGLPSDRFSAERTGGSVSTLTIQRTQQEDSAVYLCASSWKEPWNEKLFFGSGTQLSVL.

This rearrangement joins TRBV30 to TRBJ1-2; 8 bases map to TRBD1. Trimming at V came to 4 bases and at J to 4 bases, leaving 17 bases not matched to a gene. This CDR3 has 17 residues. Germline V CDR1 and CDR2: GTSNPN, SVGIG (reference sequence). The CDR3 loop is CAWMVYSPGQGLYGYTF. CDR3 in DNA: TGTGCCTGGATGGTATATTCCCCCGGACAGGGTCTCTATGGCTACACCTTC.

The genes are TRBV7-2 and TRBJ2-3; D is undetermined. Per germline, CDR1 SGHTA and CDR2 FQGNSA. The CDR3 is 13 amino acids. V lost 1 base to trimming and J lost 0 bases, with 2 bases between them. CDR3 amino acids: CASSLDSTDTQYF. The CDR3 region has the DNA TGTGCCAGCAGCTTAGATAGCACAGATACGCAGTATTTT.

The gene calls are TRBV5-4 and TRBJ1-3; no definite D call. CDR3 length: 14 residues. CDR1 and CDR2 from the germline V gene are SGHNT and YYREEE (reference sequence). Trimming took off 4 bases at V and 4 bases at J, with 12 bases between the two ends. As DNA, the CDR3 is TGTGCCAGCAGCCGTGGCGGTTTCGGAAACACCATATATTTT. It yields the protein CASSRGGFGNTIYF.

This sequence joins TRBV9 and TRBJ1-3, with 7 bases matching TRBD1. Germline V CDR1 and CDR2: SGDLS, YYNGEE. The CDR3 has 15 amino acids. Germline trimming cut 3 bases from V and 1 base from J; bases unmatched to any gene: 4. The CDR3 nucleotides are TGTGCCAGCAGCGCCGACAGGGCATCTGGAAACACCATATATTTT. Translating it yields CASSADRASGNTIYF.

This chain links TRBV7-2 with TRBJ2-3; 13 positions agree with TRBD2. Germline V gene data show CDR1 as SGHTA and CDR2 as FQGNSA. The V segment lost 6 bases and the J segment 8 bases; nucleotides outside the gene matches: 14. The CDR3 spans 17 residues. As DNA, the CDR3 is TGTGCCAGCAGTCCAACCGGACTAGCGGGGGCTAGGGGTACGCAGTATTTT. It translates to CASSPTGLAGARGTQYF.

The chain uses TRBV9 and TRBJ1-4, with D possibly matching TRBD1 (5 bases). CDR3 length: 15 amino acids. V lost 0 bases and J 8 bases, leaving 14 bases between the germline ends. Germline-derived CDR1 and CDR2 are SGDLS and YYNGEE. This CDR3 is CASSVDQGRSEKLFF. The CDR3 region has the DNA TGTGCCAGCAGCGTAGATCAGGGTCGAAGCGAAAAACTGTTTTTT.

V is TRBV28 and J is TRBJ1-2; no clear D gene. The CDR3 runs 14 residues. CDR1 MDHEN and CDR2 SYDVKM come from the germline V gene. Trimming left V 5 bases short and J 3 bases short, with 13 bases between. As DNA, the CDR3 is TGTGCCAGCAGTACGACACCCAATCACTATGGCTACACCTTC. It is translated as CASSTTPNHYGYTF.

This clone has just a few counts. The chain links TRBV28 to TRBJ1-2, with D unresolved. V gave up 6 bases and J gave up 5 bases, with 7 bases separating them. The CDR3 length is 11 residues. CDR1 is MDHEN, CDR2 SYDVKM, per germline. DNA for the CDR3: TGTGCCAGCAGCCACCCTTATGGCTACACCTTC. Protein: CASSHPYGYTF.

This chain connects TRBV7-6 to TRBJ2-1, with 10 positions matching TRBD2. From germline, CDR1 is SGHVS and CDR2 FNYEAQ. The CDR3 runs 16 residues. V shed 0 bases and J 10 bases; nucleotides not matched to a gene: 9. The CDR3 DNA follows: TGTGCCAGCAGCTTAGCGGAGAGCGGGGGGGCCCGGGAGCAGTTCTTC. It encodes CASSLAESGGAREQFF.

This clone was recorded once. The chain uses TRBV2 and TRBJ2-3, with 11 positions matching TRBD2. Germline values: CDR1 SNHLY, CDR2 FYNNEI. The CDR3 is made up of 15 amino acids. The V segment lost 11 bases and the J segment 0 bases; nucleotides outside the gene matches: 7. The CDR3: CAGRTSGLSTDTQYF. Here the CDR3 DNA reads TGTGCCGGCCGGACTAGCGGGTTAAGCACAGATACGCAGTATTTT.

The chain combines TRBV11-2 with TRBJ2-7, with D unclear. This CDR3 region has 10 residues. From germline, CDR1 is SGHAT and CDR2 FQNNGV. V was clipped by 5 bases and J by 4 bases, with 3 bases between them. CDR3 bases: TGTGCCAGCAGCCATTACGAGCAGTACTTC. It codes for CASSHYEQYF.

The chain employs TRBV10-3 and TRBJ2-7; D perhaps matches TRBD1 (6 bases). Trimming stripped 6 bases from V and 7 bases from J, with 19 bases between. CDR3 size: 14 residues. From germline, CDR1 is ENHRY and CDR2 SYGVKD. For the CDR3, the DNA is TGTGCCATCAGCCCCGGGGTGGGGGCGAAAGAGCAGTACTTC. Translating it yields CAISPGVGAKEQYF.

The genes are TRBV7-2 and TRBJ2-3; TRBD1 agrees at 7 bases. Losses at the gene ends were 5 bases for V and 6 bases for J; bases not matched to a gene: 11. The CDR3 loop spans 15 amino acids. Germline-derived CDR1 and CDR2 are SGHTA and FQGNSA. CDR3 bases: TGTGCCAGCAGCATGAGACAGGGACAAGTGGATACGCAGTATTTT. Its protein product is CASSMRQGQVDTQYF. Full variable domain (outside the CDR3, taken from reference TRBV7-2 and TRBJ2-3): GAGVSQSPSNKVTEKGKDVELRCDPISGHTALYWYRQSLGQGLEFLIYFQGNSAPDKSGLPSDRFSAERTGGSVSTLTIQRTQQEDSAVYLCASSMRQGQVDTQYFGPGTRLTVL.